The 27 T cell receptor beta chains reported below all come from one sample, sequenced in a study of blood T cell repertoires in COVID-19. Method: immunoSEQ multiplex PCR; TCRdb's copy keeps in-frame clones and lacks some. The table lists over 100,000 clones, over 65% of them singletons. Material for sequencing was peripheral blood. These receptor sequences come from a woman aged 55-69 years with acute or convalescent COVID-19.

The chain combines TRBV29-1 with TRBJ2-7; D possibly corresponds to TRBD2 (6 bases). This CDR3 comprises 12 residues. V lost 6 bases and J 1 base, leaving 10 bases between the germline ends. Germline-derived CDR1 and CDR2 are SQVTM and ANQGSEA. The CDR3 nucleotides are TGCAGCGTATCTCGGGAGTCCTACGAGCAGTACTTC. It is translated as CSVSRESYEQYF.

The V and J genes are TRBV15 and TRBJ1-1; 9 bases map to TRBD1. The CDR3 is 16 residues long. Trimming removed 1 base from V and 0 bases from J; junction bases left unmatched: 3. Germline CDR1 reads LNHNV; CDR2 reads YYDKDF (reference sequence). This chain's CDR3 is CATSRGTGGVNTEAFF. CDR3 DNA sequence: TGTGCCACCAGCAGAGGTACAGGGGGCGTGAACACTGAAGCTTTCTTT. The variable domain in full, with the rest retrieved from reference TRBV15 and TRBJ1-1, is DAMVIQNPRYQVTQFGKPVTLSCSQTLNHNVMYWYQQKSSQAPKLLFHYYDKDFNNEADTPDNFQSRRPNTSFCFLDIRSPGLGDTAMYLCATSRGTGGVNTEAFFGQGTRLTVV.

This sequence joins TRBV6-2 or TRBV6-3 and TRBJ2-2; 8 positions match TRBD1. Germline CDR1 reads MNHEY; CDR2 reads SVGEGT. Losses at the gene ends were 6 bases for V and 7 bases for J; bases not matched to a gene: 4. This CDR3 is built from 13 residues. The CDR3 protein is CASSDRGGGELFF. In DNA form, the CDR3 reads TGTGCCAGCAGCGACAGGGGCGGCGGGGAGCTGTTTTTT.

V and J are TRBV5-1 and TRBJ1-2; 9 positions agree with TRBD1. The CDR3 is 15 amino acids. The ends lost 5 bases at V and 4 bases at J; junction bases unmatched: 9. Germline lookup yields CDR1 SGHRS and CDR2 YFSETQ. For the CDR3, the DNA is TGCGCCAGCAGTTCCGGGACAGGGAGCTTCTATGGCTACACCTTC. Translating gives CASSSGTGSFYGYTF.

The J gene is TRBJ2-3, the V gene TRBV24-1, with 8 bases fitting TRBD1. The ends lost 1 base at V and 3 bases at J; junction bases unmatched: 5. Germline V gene lookup returns CDR1 KGHDR and CDR2 SFDVKD. This CDR3 is 16 amino acids long. As DNA, the CDR3 is TGTGCCACCAGTGATTTATCGGGACAGGCGACAGATACGCAGTATTTT. Its protein is CATSDLSGQATDTQYF.

This chain joins TRBV3-1 (or the pseudogene TRBV3-2) and TRBJ1-1; 8 bases are a match to TRBD1. V shed 5 bases and J 4 bases; nucleotides not matched to a gene: 9. The length of the CDR3 is 15 residues. CDR1 and CDR2 from the germline V gene are LGHDT and YNNKEL (reference sequence). The CDR3 coding sequence is TGTGCCAGCAGCAAAAGGCAGGGGGCTGGCACTGAAGCTTTCTTT. Protein product: CASSKRQGAGTEAFF.

There are a few counts of this clone. This chain links TRBV14 with TRBJ1-1; unclear D gene. The CDR3 sequence is 13 residues long. The V gene lost 6 bases and the J gene lost 4 bases, with 12 bases spanning the gap. Germline values: CDR1 SGHDN, CDR2 FVKESK. Written as DNA, the CDR3 is TGTGCCAGCAGACGCCGCGGAGGCACTGAAGCTTTCTTT. The encoded protein is CASRRRGGTEAFF.

V and J are TRBV27 and TRBJ1-2; TRBD1 is a possible D gene (5 bases). Germline CDR1 is MNHEY and CDR2 is SMNVEV (reference sequence). V gave up 3 bases and J gave up 1 base, with 6 bases separating them. CDR3 size: 13 residues. CDR3 in amino acids: CASSFDSNYGYTF. CDR3 nucleotide sequence: TGTGCCAGCAGTTTCGACAGTAACTATGGCTACACCTTC.

The rearrangement links TRBV3-1 (or the pseudogene TRBV3-2) to TRBJ2-1; D is perhaps TRBD1 (6 bases). Germline CDR1 and CDR2: LGHDT and YNNKEL (reference sequence). The CDR3 runs 14 residues. Trimming removed 1 base at V and 5 bases at J, with 9 bases between. The CDR3 bases are TGTGCCAGCAGCCAAGCGAACAGGGACAATGAGCAGTTCTTC. Translation: CASSQANRDNEQFF.

J is TRBJ1-2 and V is TRBV18; tentative D call: TRBD1 (6 bases). The CDR3 consists of 14 residues. Germline V gene sequence: CDR1 KGHSH, CDR2 LQKENI. Between the trimmed V and J ends, which lost 3 bases and 4 bases, there was a span of 12 bases. The CDR3 reads CASSPGQDVYGYTF. The CDR3 DNA is TGTGCCAGCTCACCGGGACAAGACGTCTATGGCTACACCTTC.

The genes are TRBV2 and TRBJ2-2; D gene ambiguous. With 1 base removed from V and 0 bases from J, the gap between germline ends came to 6 bases. The CDR3 runs 15 residues. CDR1 is SNHLY and CDR2 is FYNNEI in the germline V gene. CDR3 sequence reads: CASSEDSSNTGELFF. In DNA form, the CDR3 reads TGTGCCAGCAGTGAAGACAGCTCGAACACCGGGGAGCTGTTTTTT.

This chain connects TRBV4-2 to TRBJ1-1; D is uncertain. Germline lookup yields CDR1 LGHNA and CDR2 YNFKEQ. V was trimmed by 0 bases and J by 4 bases, leaving 12 bases between them. CDR3 size: 15 residues. CDR3 nucleotides: TGTGCCAGCAGCCAAGAAGGAGGAATTGGCACTGAAGCTTTCTTT. As protein: CASSQEGGIGTEAFF.

The chain has TRBV11-2 and TRBJ2-5; 9 bases line up with TRBD2. The V gene's germline CDR1 is SGHAT and CDR2 FQNNGV. Germline trimming cut 5 bases from V and 2 bases from J; bases unmatched to any gene: 9. The CDR3 is 16 residues long. CDR3 in amino acids: CASSLGASGDQETQYF. The CDR3 DNA is TGTGCCAGCAGCCTTGGGGCTAGCGGGGATCAAGAGACCCAGTACTTC.

The V gene is TRBV28, the J gene TRBJ2-3; D not resolved. V was clipped by 6 bases and J by 0 bases, with 10 bases between them. The CDR3 spans 14 residues. Germline lookup yields CDR1 MDHEN and CDR2 SYDVKM. The CDR3 here is CASSLELSTDTQYF. The CDR3 DNA reads TGTGCCAGCAGCCTAGAATTAAGCACAGATACGCAGTATTTT.

The chain has TRBV18 and TRBJ2-2, with D perhaps TRBD1 (5 bases). CDR1 and CDR2 from the germline V gene are KGHSH and LQKENI. V was cut by 2 bases and J by 1 base, with 5 bases left in between. The CDR3 is 14 residues long. The CDR3 protein is CASSPDRNTGELFF. For the CDR3, the DNA is TGTGCCAGCTCACCAGACAGGAACACCGGGGAGCTGTTTTTT. Full variable domain (outside the CDR3, taken from reference TRBV18 and TRBJ2-2): NAGVMQNPRHLVRRRGQEARLRCSPMKGHSHVYWYRQLPEEGLKFMVYLQKENIIDESGMPKERFSAEFPKEGPSILRIQQVVRGDSAAYFCASSPDRNTGELFFGEGSRLTVL.

V is TRBV6-5 and J is TRBJ2-7; 8 bases are shared with TRBD1. Germline CDR1 MNHEY, CDR2 SVGAGI. The junction had 8 bases not matched to a gene; V was cut back by 7 bases and J by 9 bases. The length of the CDR3 is 12 residues. The CDR3 loop reads CASNPGQGRQYF. CDR3 in DNA: TGTGCCAGCAACCCCGGACAGGGTCGGCAGTACTTC.

The V call is TRBV5-5, the J call TRBJ1-5; 7 nucleotides match TRBD1. The CDR3 consists of 16 residues. Germline CDR1 and CDR2: SGHKS and YYEKEE (reference sequence). V dropped 0 bases and J dropped 2; count of bases not matched to a gene: 5. The CDR3 nucleotides are TGTGCCAGCAGCTTGGAGGGGGCAGTGGGCAATCAGCCCCAGCATTTT. Translating it yields CASSLEGAVGNQPQHF.

The CDR3 reads CASSPSGDYGYTF. The DNA of the CDR3 is TGTGCCAGCAGTCCCTCAGGGGACTATGGCTACACCTTC. The chain is built from TRBV6-5 and TRBJ1-2; perhaps TRBD1 as D (6 bases). Germline CDR1 reads MNHEY; CDR2 reads SVGAGI. Trimming stripped 5 bases from V and 3 bases from J, with 10 bases between. CDR3 size: 13 residues.

The chain joins TRBV12-3 or TRBV12-4 to TRBJ2-1; maybe TRBD2 (6 bases). CDR3 length: 13 amino acids. The V gene lost 1 base and the J gene lost 7 bases, with 8 bases spanning the gap. The CDR3 loop is CASSLEEGNEQFF. CDR3 coding DNA: TGTGCCAGCAGTTTAGAGGAGGGGAATGAGCAGTTCTTC.

V is TRBV5-6 and J is TRBJ2-3, with D possibly being TRBD2 (5 bases). Trimming removed 5 bases from V and 0 bases from J, with 7 bases in between. This CDR3 region has 13 residues. Per the germline V gene, CDR1 is SGHDT and CDR2 is YYEEEE. The chain's CDR3 is CASRRTSTDTQYF. DNA of the CDR3: TGTGCCAGCAGACGGACTAGCACAGATACGCAGTATTTT.

This sequence joins TRBV24-1 and TRBJ1-5; D perhaps matches TRBD1 (6 bases). This CDR3 comprises 13 residues. Germline V gene data show CDR1 as KGHDR and CDR2 as SFDVKD. Trimming shortened V by 5 bases and J by 4 bases, and 8 bases separated the two germline ends. The CDR3 loop reads CATSGQGNQPQHF. CDR3 coding DNA: TGTGCCACCAGTGGGCAGGGGAATCAGCCCCAGCATTTT.

In this sample, this clone turned up a few times. The genes are TRBV7-2 and TRBJ1-6; no firm D call. Germline assignment: CDR1 SGHTA and CDR2 FQGNSA. CDR3 length: 14 residues. Trimming took 3 bases from V and 5 from J, leaving 8 bases between them. The CDR3 loop reads CASSLGRNNSPLHF. Written as DNA, the CDR3 is TGTGCCAGCAGCTTGGGCAGAAATAATTCACCCCTCCACTTT. Combining the CDR3 with reference TRBV7-2 and TRBJ1-6 gives the whole variable domain GAGVSQSPSNKVTEKGKDVELRCDPISGHTALYWYRQSLGQGLEFLIYFQGNSAPDKSGLPSDRFSAERTGGSVSTLTIQRTQQEDSAVYLCASSLGRNNSPLHFGNGTRLTVT.

The CDR3 is CASSWGGPDIFF. The CDR3 DNA follows: TGTGCCAGCAGCTGGGGAGGGCCGGATATCTTCTTC. The chain has TRBV7-2 and TRBJ2-1; 7 bases line up with TRBD2. Looked up from germline, CDR1 is SGHTA and CDR2 is FQGNSA. The J segment lost 16 bases and the V segment lost 4 bases, leaving 10 bases of the junction unmatched. CDR3 length equals 12 residues.

V gene TRBV11-2 combines with J gene TRBJ1-1; perhaps TRBD1 as D (6 bases). Trimming shortened V by 5 bases and J by 0 bases, and 13 bases separated the two germline ends. This CDR3 contains 15 residues. CDR1 is SGHAT and CDR2 is FQNNGV in the germline V gene. CDR3 DNA sequence: TGTGCCAGCAGCCTTCAAGGGGGTATGAACACTGAAGCTTTCTTT. It translates to CASSLQGGMNTEAFF.

V and J are TRBV16 and TRBJ1-1; D unresolved. CDR3 length equals 12 residues. Germline loops: CDR1 KGHSY, CDR2 FQNENV. V was clipped by 5 bases and J by 6 bases, with 10 bases between them. The CDR3 DNA is TGTGCCAGCAGCTTGGGCGGGGCTGAAGCTTTCTTT. Protein sequence: CASSLGGAEAFF.

This chain connects TRBV7-2 to TRBJ2-5, with 7 bases lining up with TRBD2. The CDR3 totals 15 residues. The J segment lost 4 bases and the V segment lost 4 bases, leaving 9 bases of the junction unmatched. CDR1 and CDR2 from the germline V gene are SGHTA and FQGNSA. CDR3 coding DNA: TGTGCCAGCAGCTCCAGACTAGCTCGGGCAGAGACCCAGTACTTC. Residues: CASSSRLARAETQYF.

The chain carries TRBV7-2 and TRBJ2-6; maybe TRBD2 (7 bases). The length of the CDR3 is 16 residues. V was clipped by 8 bases and J by 0 bases, with 14 bases between them. CDR1 is SGHTA, CDR2 FQGNSA, per germline. For the CDR3, the DNA is TGTGCCAGCGCAGGGGAGGGGTACTCTGGGGCCAACGTCCTGACTTTC. Amino acids: CASAGEGYSGANVLTF. Full variable domain (missing parts from reference TRBV7-2 and TRBJ2-6): GAGVSQSPSNKVTEKGKDVELRCDPISGHTALYWYRQSLGQGLEFLIYFQGNSAPDKSGLPSDRFSAERTGGSVSTLTIQRTQQEDSAVYLCASAGEGYSGANVLTFGAGSRLTVL.